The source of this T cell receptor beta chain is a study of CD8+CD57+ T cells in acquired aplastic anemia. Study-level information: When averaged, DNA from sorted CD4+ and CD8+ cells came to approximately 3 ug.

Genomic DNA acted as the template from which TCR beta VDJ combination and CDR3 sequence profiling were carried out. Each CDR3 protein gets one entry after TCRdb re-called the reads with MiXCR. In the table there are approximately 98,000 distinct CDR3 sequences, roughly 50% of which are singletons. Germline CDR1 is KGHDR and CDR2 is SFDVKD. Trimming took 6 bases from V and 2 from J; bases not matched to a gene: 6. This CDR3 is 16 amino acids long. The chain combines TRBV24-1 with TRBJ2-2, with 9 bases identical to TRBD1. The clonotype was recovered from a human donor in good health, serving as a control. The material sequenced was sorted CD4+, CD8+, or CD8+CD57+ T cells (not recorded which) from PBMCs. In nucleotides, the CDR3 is TGTGCCACCAGTCAAAAACAGGGGGCTAACACCGGGGAGCTGTTTTTT. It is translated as CATSQKQGANTGELFF.